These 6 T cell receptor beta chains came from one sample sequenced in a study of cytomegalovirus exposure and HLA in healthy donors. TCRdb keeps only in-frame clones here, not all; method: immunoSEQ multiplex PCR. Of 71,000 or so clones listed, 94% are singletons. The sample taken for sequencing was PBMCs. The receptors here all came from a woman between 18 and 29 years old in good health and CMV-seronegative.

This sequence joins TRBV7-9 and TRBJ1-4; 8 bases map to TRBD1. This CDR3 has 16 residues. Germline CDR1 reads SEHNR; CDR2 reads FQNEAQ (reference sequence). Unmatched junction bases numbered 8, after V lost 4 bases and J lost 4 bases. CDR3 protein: CASSSNRDRLNEKLFF. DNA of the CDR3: TGTGCCAGCAGCTCCAACCGGGACAGGCTTAATGAAAAACTGTTTTTT.

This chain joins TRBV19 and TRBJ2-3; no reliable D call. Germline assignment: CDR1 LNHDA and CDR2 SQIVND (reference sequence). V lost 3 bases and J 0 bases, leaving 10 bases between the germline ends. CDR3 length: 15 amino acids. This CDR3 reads CASSISAVSTDTQYF. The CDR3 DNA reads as TGTGCCAGTAGTATTAGTGCGGTAAGCACAGATACGCAGTATTTT. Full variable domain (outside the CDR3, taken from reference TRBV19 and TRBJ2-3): DGGITQSPKYLFRKEGQNVTLSCEQNLNHDAMYWYRQDPGQGLRLIYYSQIVNDFQKGDIAEGYSVSREKKESFPLTVTSAQKNPTAFYLCASSISAVSTDTQYFGPGTRLTVL.

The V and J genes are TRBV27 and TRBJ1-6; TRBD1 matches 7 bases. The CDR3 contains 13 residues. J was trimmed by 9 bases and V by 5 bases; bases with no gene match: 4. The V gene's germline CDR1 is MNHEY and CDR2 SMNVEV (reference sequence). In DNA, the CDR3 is TGTGCCAGCAGTCCCTACAGGGGTTCACCCCTCCACTTT. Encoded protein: CASSPYRGSPLHF.

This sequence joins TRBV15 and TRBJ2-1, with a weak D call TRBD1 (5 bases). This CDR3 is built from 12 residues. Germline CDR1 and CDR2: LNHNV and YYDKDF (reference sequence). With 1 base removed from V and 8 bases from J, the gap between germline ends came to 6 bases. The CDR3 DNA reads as TGTGCCACCAGCAGAGCAGGGTATGAGCAGTTCTTC. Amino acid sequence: CATSRAGYEQFF.

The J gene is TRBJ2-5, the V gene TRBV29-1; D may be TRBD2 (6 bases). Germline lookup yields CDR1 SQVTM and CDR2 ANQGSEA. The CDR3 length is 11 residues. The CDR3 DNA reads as TGCAGTACTTCCGGGGGAGAGACCCAGTACTTC. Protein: CSTSGGETQYF.

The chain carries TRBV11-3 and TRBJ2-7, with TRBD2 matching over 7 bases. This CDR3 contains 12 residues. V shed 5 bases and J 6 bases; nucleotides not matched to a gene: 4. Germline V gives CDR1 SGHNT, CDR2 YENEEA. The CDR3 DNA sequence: TGTGCCAGCAGCCGGACTAGTGGCGAGCAGTACTTC. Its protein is CASSRTSGEQYF.